This TCR beta chain was captured by sequencing in a study of T-cell reconstitution after alpha-beta-depleted transplantation in children. Deletions cut 3 bases from V and 3 bases from J, with 8 bases between. Germline CDR1 reads LGHNA; CDR2 reads YSLEER. The CDR3 spans 14 residues. Preparation of the TCRbeta library was carried out with unique molecular identifiers. MiXCR, run by TCRdb on the PCR reads, gives a single entry per CDR3 protein. The table lists 350,000 to 450,000 distinct CDR3 sequences, roughly 15% of them singletons. This clonotype originated in a human donor who donated a stem cell graft to a child with Fanconi anemia. The chain carries TRBV4-3 and TRBJ2-2; D remains unclear. Sequences were derived from PBMCs, sampled from the stem cell graft. The CDR3 loop reads CASSQAIYTGELFF. For the CDR3, the DNA is TGCGCCAGCAGCCAGGCCATTTACACCGGGGAGCTGTTTTTT.